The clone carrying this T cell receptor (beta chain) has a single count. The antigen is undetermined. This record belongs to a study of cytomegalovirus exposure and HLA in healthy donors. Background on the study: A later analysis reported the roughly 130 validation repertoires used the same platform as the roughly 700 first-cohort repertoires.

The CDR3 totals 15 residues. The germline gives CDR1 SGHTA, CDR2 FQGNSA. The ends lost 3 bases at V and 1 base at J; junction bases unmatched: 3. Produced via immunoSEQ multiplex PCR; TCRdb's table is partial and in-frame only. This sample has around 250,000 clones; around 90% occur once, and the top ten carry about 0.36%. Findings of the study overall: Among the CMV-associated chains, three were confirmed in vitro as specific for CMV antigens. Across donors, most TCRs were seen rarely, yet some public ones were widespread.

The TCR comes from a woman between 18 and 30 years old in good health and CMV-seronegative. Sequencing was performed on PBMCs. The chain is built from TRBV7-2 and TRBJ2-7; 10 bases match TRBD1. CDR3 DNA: TGTGCCAGCAGCTTCAGACAGGGGGCATCCTACGAGCAGTACTTC. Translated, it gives CASSFRQGASYEQYF.